This T cell receptor (beta chain) was retrieved from a study of response to subunit inactivated influenza vaccine. MiXCR, applied by TCRdb to the RT-PCR reads, yields one record per CDR3 protein. This table has some 500,000 distinct CDR3 sequences, 13% appearing once. This clonotype was observed a few times. Its specificity is unknown. CDR3 length equals 13 residues. Between the trimmed V and J ends, which lost 0 bases and 5 bases, there was a span of 7 bases. CDR1 and CDR2 from the germline V gene are SGHVS and FQNEAQ. Study outcomes and limitations: Authors suggested that a seasonal influenza vaccination recruits few new T cells each time.

The receptor was isolated from a man over 45 who received an inactivated influenza vaccine. The chain has TRBV7-8 and TRBJ2-5; D ambiguous. This specimen consisted of PBMCs from blood, obtained roughly 6 weeks after vaccination. CDR3 DNA sequence: TGTGCCAGCAGCTTAGCGCTAAGGGAGACCCAGTACTTC. The encoded protein is CASSLALRETQYF.